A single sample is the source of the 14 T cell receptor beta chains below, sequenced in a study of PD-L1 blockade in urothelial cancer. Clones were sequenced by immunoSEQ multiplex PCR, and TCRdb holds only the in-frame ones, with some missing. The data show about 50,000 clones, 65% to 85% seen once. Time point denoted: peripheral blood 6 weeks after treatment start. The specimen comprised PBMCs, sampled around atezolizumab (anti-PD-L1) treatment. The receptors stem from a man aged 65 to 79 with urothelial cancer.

Here the CDR3 DNA reads TGTGCCAGCAGTCAAGGACAGGTCTTGAACACTGAAGCTTTCTTT. This codes for CASSQGQVLNTEAFF. The rearrangement links TRBV2 to TRBJ1-1, with 7 bases fitting TRBD1. Germline CDR1 SNHLY, CDR2 FYNNEI. The V and J ends lost 5 bases and 0 bases, in that order; junction bases with no gene match: 6. The length of the CDR3 is 15 residues.

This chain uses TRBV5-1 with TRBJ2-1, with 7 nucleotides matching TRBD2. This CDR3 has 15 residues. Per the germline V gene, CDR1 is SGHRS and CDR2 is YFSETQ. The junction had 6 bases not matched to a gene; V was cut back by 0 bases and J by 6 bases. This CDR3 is CASSLGWEGVNEQFF. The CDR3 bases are TGCGCCAGCAGCTTGGGGTGGGAGGGCGTCAATGAGCAGTTCTTC.

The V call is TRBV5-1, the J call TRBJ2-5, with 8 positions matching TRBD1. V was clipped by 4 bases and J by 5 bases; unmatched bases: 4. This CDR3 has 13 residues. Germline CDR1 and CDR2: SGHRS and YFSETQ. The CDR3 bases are TGCGCCAGCAGCCCGACAGGGGTGGAGACCCAGTACTTC. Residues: CASSPTGVETQYF.

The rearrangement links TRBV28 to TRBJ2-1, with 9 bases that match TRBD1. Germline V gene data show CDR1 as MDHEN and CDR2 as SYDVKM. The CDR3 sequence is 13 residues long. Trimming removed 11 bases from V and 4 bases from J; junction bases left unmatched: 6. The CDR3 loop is CAYTDRGYNEQFF. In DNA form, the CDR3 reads TGTGCCTATACGGACAGGGGTTACAATGAGCAGTTCTTC.

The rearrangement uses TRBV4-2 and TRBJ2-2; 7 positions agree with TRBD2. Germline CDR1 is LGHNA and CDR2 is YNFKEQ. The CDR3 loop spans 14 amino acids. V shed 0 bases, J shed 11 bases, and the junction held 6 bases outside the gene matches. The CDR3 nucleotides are TGTGCCAGCAGCCAAGAGGGGAGGGGAGGTGAGCTGTTTTTT. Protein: CASSQEGRGGELFF.

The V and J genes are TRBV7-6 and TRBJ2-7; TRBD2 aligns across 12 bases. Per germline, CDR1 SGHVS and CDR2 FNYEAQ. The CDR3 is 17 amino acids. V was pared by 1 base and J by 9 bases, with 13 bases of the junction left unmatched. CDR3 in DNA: TGTGCCAGCAGCTTAGAACCCCCCACTAGCGGGAGGTCCGGGCAGTACTTC. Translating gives CASSLEPPTSGRSGQYF.

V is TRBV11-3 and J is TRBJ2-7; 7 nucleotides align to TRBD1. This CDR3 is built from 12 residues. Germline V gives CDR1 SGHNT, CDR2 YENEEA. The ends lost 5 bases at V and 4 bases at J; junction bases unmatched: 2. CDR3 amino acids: CASSMTGYEQYF. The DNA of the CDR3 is TGTGCCAGCAGCATGACAGGGTACGAGCAGTACTTC.

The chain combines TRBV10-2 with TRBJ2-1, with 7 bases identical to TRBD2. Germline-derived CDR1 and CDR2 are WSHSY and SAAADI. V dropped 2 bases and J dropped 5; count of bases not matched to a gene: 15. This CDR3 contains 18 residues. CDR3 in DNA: TGCGCCAGCAGTGAGCGAACTAGCGTCTTGGAGGGCCACAATGAGCAGTTCTTC. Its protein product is CASSERTSVLEGHNEQFF.

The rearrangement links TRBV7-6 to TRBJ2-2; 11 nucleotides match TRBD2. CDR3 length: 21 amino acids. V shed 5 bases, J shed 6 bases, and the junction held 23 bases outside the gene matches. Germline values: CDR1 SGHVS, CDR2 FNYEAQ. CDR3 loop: CASSPVRTMGLAVSRAGELFF. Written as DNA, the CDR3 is TGTGCCAGCAGCCCGGTACGTACAATGGGACTAGCGGTGTCGAGAGCCGGGGAGCTGTTTTTT.

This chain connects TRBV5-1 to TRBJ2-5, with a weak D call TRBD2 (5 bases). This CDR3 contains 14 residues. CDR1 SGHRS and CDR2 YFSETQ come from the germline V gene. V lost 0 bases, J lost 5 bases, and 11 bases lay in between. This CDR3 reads CASSLGGGYETQYF. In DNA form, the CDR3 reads TGCGCCAGCAGCTTGGGTGGAGGCTACGAGACCCAGTACTTC.

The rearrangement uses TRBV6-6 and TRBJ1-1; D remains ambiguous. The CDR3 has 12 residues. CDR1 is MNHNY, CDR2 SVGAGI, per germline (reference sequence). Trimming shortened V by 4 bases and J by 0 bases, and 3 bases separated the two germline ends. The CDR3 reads CASSSVNTEAFF. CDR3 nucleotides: TGTGCCAGCAGTTCAGTGAACACTGAAGCTTTCTTT.

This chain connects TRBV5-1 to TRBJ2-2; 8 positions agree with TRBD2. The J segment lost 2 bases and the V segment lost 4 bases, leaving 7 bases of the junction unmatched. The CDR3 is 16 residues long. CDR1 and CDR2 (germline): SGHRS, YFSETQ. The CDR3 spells CASSPGGDINTGELFF. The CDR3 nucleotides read TGCGCCAGCAGCCCGGGGGGGGACATTAACACCGGGGAGCTGTTTTTT. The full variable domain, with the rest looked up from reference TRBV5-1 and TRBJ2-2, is KAGVTQTPRYLIKTRGQQVTLSCSPISGHRSVSWYQQTPGQGLQFLFEYFSETQRNKGNFPGRFSGRQFSNSRSEMNVSTLELGDSALYLCASSPGGDINTGELFFGEGSRLTVL.

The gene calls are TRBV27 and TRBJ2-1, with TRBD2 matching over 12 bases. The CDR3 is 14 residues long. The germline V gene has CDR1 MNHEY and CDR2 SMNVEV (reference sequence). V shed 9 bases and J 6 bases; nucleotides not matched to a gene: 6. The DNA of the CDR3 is TGTGCCAGTCGACTAGCGGGAGCCCGCAATGAGCAGTTCTTC. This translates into CASRLAGARNEQFF.

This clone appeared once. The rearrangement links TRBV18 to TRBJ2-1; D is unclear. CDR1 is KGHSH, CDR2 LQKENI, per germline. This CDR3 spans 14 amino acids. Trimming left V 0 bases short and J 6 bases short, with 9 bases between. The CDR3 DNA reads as TGTGCCAGCTCACCACCGATCAGGCCCAATGAGCAGTTCTTC. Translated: CASSPPIRPNEQFF.